This T cell receptor beta chain was recorded in a study of OX40 agonist ivuxolimab in advanced cancers. Overall study: Ivuxolimab, an antibody acting as an agonist of OX40 (CD134), was used to treat patients. Under the entry rules, prior anti-PD-1, anti-PD-L1 or anti-CTLA-4 therapy was allowed, and about 40% had some.

Study outcomes and limitations: CD4+ T cells averaged fewer expanded clones than CD8+ T cells. Clonal expansion was among the lowest in partial responders at 0.1-3.0 mg/kg, especially CD8+.

Clones were sequenced by immunoSEQ multiplex PCR, and TCRdb holds only the in-frame ones, with some missing. The profile shows about 64,000 clones, roughly 80% of them singletons. This CDR3 has 17 amino acids. Germline assignment: CDR1 MGHRA and CDR2 YSYEKL. With 0 bases removed from V and 1 base from J, the gap between germline ends came to 15 bases. The sample holds one count of this clone. The target antigen is unknown. The material sequenced was CD4+ or CD8+ T cells sorted from blood, taken in a trial of the OX40 agonist ivuxolimab. The chain recombines TRBV4-1 with TRBJ2-5; D ambiguous. This receptor was taken from an adult with an advanced solid tumor such as melanoma, head and neck, liver or kidney cancer. The CDR3, as DNA: TGCGCCAGCAGCCAAGATGTCTTCGGCCGGGCCCAAGAGACCCAGTACTTC. Amino acids: CASSQDVFGRAQETQYF.